One sample yielded the 21 T cell receptor beta chains listed below, sequenced in a study of CD8 T cells in Susac syndrome. With random hexamers, roughly 0.5 to 1 ug RNA was reverse transcribed. TCRdb re-analysed the immunoSEQ multiplex PCR reads in MiXCR, keeping a single row per CDR3 protein. The sample consists of about 150,000 distinct CDR3 sequences, around 95% of them appearing once. Source material: CD4+ T cells from PBMCs. Receptor source: a human donor with Susac syndrome.

The rearrangement joins TRBV28 to TRBJ1-1; 8 bases are a match to TRBD1. The V gene end was trimmed by 4 bases and the J gene end by 12 bases; junction bases not matched to a gene: 16. The CDR3 is 15 residues long. From germline, CDR1 is MDHEN and CDR2 SYDVKM. The CDR3 coding sequence is TGTGCCAGCAGTTCGTCCGGGACAGGTCCCGCGGTGACTTTCTTT. Amino acid sequence: CASSSSGTGPAVTFF.

Only one count was recorded for this clonotype. This chain links TRBV5-1 with TRBJ2-1; the D call may be TRBD1 or TRBD2 (5 bases each). The CDR3 length is 14 residues. The V gene lost 2 bases and the J gene lost 6 bases, with 12 bases spanning the gap. CDR1 and CDR2 (germline): SGHRS, YFSETQ. The CDR3: CASSLPGGGNEQFF. In DNA form, the CDR3 reads TGCGCCAGCAGCTTACCAGGTGGGGGCAATGAGCAGTTCTTC.

The genes are TRBV12-3 or TRBV12-4 and TRBJ2-3; TRBD1 matches 8 bases. This CDR3 has 14 residues. Trimming removed 7 bases from V and 6 bases from J; junction bases left unmatched: 9. In DNA, the CDR3 is TGTGCCAGCAACCGACGACAGGGGTCGGATACGCAGTATTTT. Its translation is CASNRRQGSDTQYF.

The chain is built from TRBV12-3 or TRBV12-4 and TRBJ2-2; D ambiguous. The V gene lost 7 bases and the J gene lost 4 bases, with 4 bases spanning the gap. The CDR3 covers 11 residues. CDR3 sequence: CASTFTGELFF. CDR3 sequence (DNA): TGTGCCAGCACATTCACCGGGGAGCTGTTTTTT.

The table lists this clonotype with a count of one. V gene TRBV3-1 combines with J gene TRBJ1-6; D is uncertain. V dropped 1 base and J dropped 7 bases, with 17 bases sitting between them. Per germline, CDR1 LGHDT and CDR2 YNNKEL (reference sequence). This CDR3 has 17 residues. The CDR3 DNA sequence: TGTGCCAGCAGCCAAGCCCACAGCGCCTTGGGGAATTCACCCCTCCACTTT. It specifies CASSQAHSALGNSPLHF.

The V and J genes are TRBV5-1 and TRBJ2-5, with D perhaps matching TRBD1 (5 bases). Trimming shortened V by 3 bases and J by 1 base, and 10 bases separated the two germline ends. Germline loops: CDR1 SGHRS, CDR2 YFSETQ. The CDR3 loop spans 14 amino acids. DNA for the CDR3: TGCGCCAGCAGCTGGTTGACAGTCCAAGAGACCCAGTACTTC. It translates to CASSWLTVQETQYF. Combining the CDR3 with reference TRBV5-1 and TRBJ2-5 gives the whole variable domain KAGVTQTPRYLIKTRGQQVTLSCSPISGHRSVSWYQQTPGQGLQFLFEYFSETQRNKGNFPGRFSGRQFSNSRSEMNVSTLELGDSALYLCASSWLTVQETQYFGPGTRLLVL.

The rearrangement joins TRBV3-1 to TRBJ2-7, with D possibly matching TRBD2 (6 bases). Germline CDR1 and CDR2: LGHDT and YNNKEL (reference sequence). Between the trimmed V and J ends, which lost 4 bases and 9 bases, there was a span of 22 bases. The CDR3 consists of 15 residues. The CDR3 reads CASSLGTLRSGGQYF. The CDR3, as DNA: TGTGCCAGCAGCCTCGGGACTCTCCGAAGTGGCGGGCAGTACTTC.

The V and J genes are TRBV6-4 and TRBJ2-3; TRBD2 matches at 8 bases. V trimming: 2 bases; J trimming: 2 bases; junction bases outside the gene matches: 3. Germline CDR1 is MRHNA and CDR2 is SNTAGT. CDR3 length: 15 amino acids. The CDR3 sequence is CASSDRAGATDTQYF. The CDR3, as DNA: TGTGCCAGCAGTGACAGAGCGGGAGCCACAGATACGCAGTATTTT.

In this sample, this clonotype turned up once. The V gene is TRBV7-3, the J gene TRBJ2-1, with 10 bases matching TRBD2. V trimming: 4 bases; J trimming: 2 bases; junction bases outside the gene matches: 5. Germline V CDR1 and CDR2: SGHTA, FQGTGA. The CDR3 length is 16 residues. The CDR3 DNA follows: TGTGCCAGCAGCTCCAATCTAGCGGGGGCCTACAATGAGCAGTTCTTC. This gives the protein CASSSNLAGAYNEQFF.

V is TRBV20-1 and J is TRBJ2-7; TRBD2 might be the D (6 bases). This CDR3 is built from 14 residues. Trimming removed 3 bases at V and 0 bases at J, with 12 bases between. Germline lookup yields CDR1 DFQATT and CDR2 SNEGSKA (reference sequence). Here the CDR3 reads CSASSGLNSYEQYF. The CDR3 DNA follows: TGCAGTGCTAGCAGCGGGCTAAACTCCTACGAGCAGTACTTC.

This clonotype showed up just once. V and J are TRBV20-1 and TRBJ2-2; D call uncertain. The CDR3 consists of 14 residues. From germline, CDR1 is DFQATT and CDR2 SNEGSKA (reference sequence). The germline V and J ends were trimmed by 1 base and 2 bases, with 8 bases remaining between them. In DNA form, the CDR3 reads TGCAGTGCTAGAGGGTGGGGTAACACCGGGGAGCTGTTTTTT. It codes for CSARGWGNTGELFF.

The genes are TRBV14 and TRBJ1-2, with 7 bases aligning to TRBD1. From germline, CDR1 is SGHDN and CDR2 FVKESK. The CDR3 has 15 residues. The J segment lost 6 bases and the V segment lost 0 bases, leaving 7 bases of the junction unmatched. CDR3 in amino acids: CASSQDRLRGDGYTF. CDR3 nucleotide sequence: TGTGCCAGCAGCCAAGACCGACTCAGGGGGGATGGCTACACCTTC.

This chain joins TRBV29-1 and TRBJ1-1; D is undetermined. There are 13 residues in the CDR3. V lost 4 bases and J 0 bases, leaving 9 bases between the germline ends. The germline V gene has CDR1 SQVTM and CDR2 ANQGSEA. CDR3 coding DNA: TGCAGCGTTGTACCAGTGCTGAACACTGAAGCTTTCTTT. Encoded protein: CSVVPVLNTEAFF.

V is TRBV20-1 and J is TRBJ2-3; tentatively, D is TRBD2 (5 bases). Germline CDR1 reads DFQATT; CDR2 reads SNEGSKA (reference sequence). CDR3 length equals 12 residues. V was clipped by 4 bases and J by 9 bases, with 14 bases between them. In DNA form, the CDR3 reads TGCAGTGCTAAAGCGGCCCCGGAGACGCAGTATTTT. This sequence encodes CSAKAAPETQYF.

The chain links TRBV18 to TRBJ1-4, with a tentative D call TRBD1 (6 bases). The V gene's germline CDR1 is KGHSH and CDR2 LQKENI. The CDR3 has 15 residues. Trimming pared 0 bases from V and 7 bases from J, leaving 12 bases between. CDR3 bases: TGTGCCAGCTCACCACCGACGGGGGGCTTTGAAAAACTGTTTTTT. It is translated as CASSPPTGGFEKLFF.

This clonotype appeared once. J is TRBJ2-1 and V is TRBV7-9; D is undetermined. Between the trimmed V and J ends, which lost 1 base and 9 bases, there was a span of 7 bases. CDR1 SEHNR and CDR2 FQNEAQ come from the germline V gene (reference sequence). CDR3 size: 12 residues. The CDR3 loop is CASSLGGTEQFF. The DNA for the CDR3 is TGTGCCAGCAGCTTAGGGGGAACTGAGCAGTTCTTC.

This clonotype was seen only once. The conserved phenylalanine or tryptophan normally closing the CDR3 is absent here, so this likely arose from a read error. It is unclear where the CDR3 begins or ends on the DNA, so no DNA is shown, and the CDR3 is as TCRdb lists it. The genes are TRBV29-1 and TRBJ1-1. The germline V gene has CDR1 SQVTM and CDR2 ANQGSEA. Ends included, the CDR3 has 11 residues. The CDR3 is CSVDNGSYGEV.

The DNA of the CDR3 is TGCAGCGTGACAGGCCTTACCTACGAGCAGTACTTC. It is translated as CSVTGLTYEQYF. The J gene is TRBJ2-7, the V gene TRBV29-1; D possibly corresponds to TRBD1 (6 bases). V was pared by 6 bases and J by 2 bases, with 11 bases between. The CDR3 length is 12 residues. CDR1 and CDR2 (germline): SQVTM, ANQGSEA.

The chain couples TRBV5-1 to TRBJ2-1; D remains ambiguous. CDR1 and CDR2 (germline): SGHRS, YFSETQ. This CDR3 spans 14 amino acids. V was clipped by 1 base and J by 1 base, with 6 bases between them. Here the CDR3 reads CASSLIQSYNEQFF. CDR3 DNA: TGCGCCAGCAGCTTGATCCAGTCCTACAATGAGCAGTTCTTC.

Turning to this clonotype: One end of the junction is discordant with germline, which a read error may explain. V gene TRBV7-3 combines with J gene TRBJ2-3, with D perhaps assigned TRBD1 or TRBD2 (5 bases each). The CDR3 covers 14 residues. Germline lookup yields CDR1 SGHTA and CDR2 FQGTGA. This CDR3 is CASSLTGTTDTQYF. CDR3 DNA: TGTGCCAGCAGCCTAACGGGGACCACAGATACGCAGTATTTT.

This sequence joins TRBV20-1 and TRBJ2-1; 7 nucleotides align to TRBD2. The CDR3 is 16 residues long. J was trimmed by 4 bases and V by 0 bases; bases with no gene match: 9. Germline CDR1 and CDR2: DFQATT and SNEGSKA (reference sequence). The CDR3 sequence: CSARDPRREWYNEQFF. The CDR3 DNA reads TGCAGTGCTAGAGACCCTAGGCGGGAGTGGTACAATGAGCAGTTCTTC.